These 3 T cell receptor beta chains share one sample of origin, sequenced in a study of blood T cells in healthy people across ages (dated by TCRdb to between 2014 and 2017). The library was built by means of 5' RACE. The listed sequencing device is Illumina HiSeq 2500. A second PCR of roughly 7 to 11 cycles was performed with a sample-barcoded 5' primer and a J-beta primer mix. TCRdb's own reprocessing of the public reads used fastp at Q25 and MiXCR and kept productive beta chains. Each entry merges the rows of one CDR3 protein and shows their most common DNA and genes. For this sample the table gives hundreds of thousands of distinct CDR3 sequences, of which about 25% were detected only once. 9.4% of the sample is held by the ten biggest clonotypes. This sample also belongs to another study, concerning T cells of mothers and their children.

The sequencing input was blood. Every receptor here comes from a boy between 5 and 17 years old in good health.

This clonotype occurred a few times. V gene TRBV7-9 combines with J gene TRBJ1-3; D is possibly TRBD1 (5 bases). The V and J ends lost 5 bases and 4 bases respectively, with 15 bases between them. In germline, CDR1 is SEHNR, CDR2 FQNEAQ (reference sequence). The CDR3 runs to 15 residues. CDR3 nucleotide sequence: TGTGCCAGCAGCCCCCTCGCGGGGCCAGGAAACACCATATATTTT. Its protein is CASSPLAGPGNTIYF.

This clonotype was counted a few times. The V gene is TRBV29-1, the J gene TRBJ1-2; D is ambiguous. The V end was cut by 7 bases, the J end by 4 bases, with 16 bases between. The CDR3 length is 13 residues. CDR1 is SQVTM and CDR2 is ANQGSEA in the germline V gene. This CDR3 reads CSALRAEVYGYTF. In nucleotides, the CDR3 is TGCAGCGCCCTCCGGGCAGAGGTCTATGGCTACACCTTC.

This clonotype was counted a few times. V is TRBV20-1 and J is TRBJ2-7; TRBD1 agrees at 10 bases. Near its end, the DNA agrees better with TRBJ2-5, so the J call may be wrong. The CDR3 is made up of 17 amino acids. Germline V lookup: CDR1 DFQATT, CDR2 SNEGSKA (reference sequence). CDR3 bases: TGCAGTGCTACCGACAGGGGGCGGTGGGGGAAACAAGAGACCCAGTACTTC. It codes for CSATDRGRWGKQETQYF.